This entry concerns a single T cell receptor (beta chain). Germline CDR1 reads MNHEY; CDR2 reads SVGEGT. This CDR3 comprises 15 residues. The sample is drawn from a study of T cells expressing NK-cell markers. What made the TCR beta cDNA was 5'RACE template switching with UMIs. TCRdb re-called the 5' RACE reads, yielding one record per CDR3 amino acid sequence without DNA. The repertoire table contains roughly 450,000 distinct CDR3 sequences. Sequencing input: blood T cells: a sorted CD56 or NKG2C T cell subset, CD4+ or CD8+ T cells, or bulk PBMC T cells (not recorded which). This chain joins TRBV6-2 or TRBV6-3 and TRBJ1-3. The TCR originated in a woman between 45 and 60 years old in good health. CDR3 loop: CASSYSVRGGNTIYF.